This TCR beta chain is from a study of shared clonotypes between healthy human individuals. Study-level information: Used for every donor were three CD4 naive, three CD4 memory, two CD8 naive and one CD8 memory plate. General study results and limits: Larger estimated richness was generally seen in naive subsets than in memory subsets.

TCRdb's table, derived via immunoSEQ multiplex PCR, lists solely in-frame clones and lacks some. The sample holds roughly 1,100,000 clones, approximately 70% seen once. To note about this clone: Antigen specificity is unknown. Other DNA sequences within the sample encode an identical CDR3.

All participating donors were Caucasian adults from Nashville, Tennessee. It was into CD45RA+ naive and CD45RA-negative memory subsets that the CD4+ cells were split. The sample comprised memory CD4+ T cells sorted from blood. The subset here: CD45RA-negative fraction. This TCR was recovered from a man younger than 35 in good health.

CDR3 sequence: CASSRGQGETVFF. Here the CDR3 DNA reads TGTGCCAGCAGTCGGGGACAGGGGGAAACCGTGTTTTTT. V and J are TRBV7-9 and TRBJ1-4; TRBD1 agrees at 11 bases. Losses at the gene ends were 6 bases for V and 15 bases for J; bases not matched to a gene: 9. Germline V gene data show CDR1 as SEHNR and CDR2 as FQNEAQ (reference sequence). There are 13 residues in the CDR3.